This TCR beta chain appears in the sequencing data of a study of liver allograft versus peripheral blood T cells. Study summary: Transplanted livers and recipients' peripheral blood had their T cell receptor repertoires compared. Regarding the study as a whole: As reported, T cell receptor repertoires inside liver allografts differed from those present in peripheral blood.

Germline-derived CDR1 and CDR2 are DFQATT and SNEGSKA (reference sequence). The CDR3 totals 15 residues. V shed 2 bases, J shed 3 bases, and the junction held 8 bases outside the gene matches. TCRdb reprocessed the reads via MiXCR and lists one record per CDR3 protein. The sample lists about 16,000 distinct CDR3 sequences, 20% to 25% occurring once. A remark on this clonotype: Its target is not known.

The TCR sequence derives from a human patient who had a liver transplant. Some T cells may have come from the graft donor. The chain has TRBV20-1 and TRBJ2-3; 7 bases agree with TRBD2. The DNA of the CDR3 is TGCAGTGCTAGACCCGGGGGAGGGTGGACAGATACGCAGTATTTT. This gives the protein CSARPGGGWTDTQYF.